This T cell receptor beta chain emerged from a study of patients and donors after allogeneic stem cell transplantation. TCRdb recomputed calls from the RT-PCR reads with MiXCR, one row per CDR3 protein. Of fewer than 75,000 distinct CDR3 sequences in the sample, about a quarter were seen once. This clonotype was counted a few times. The clonotype comes from a human donor who was either an allogeneic HSCT recipient or a stem cell or donor lymphocyte infusion donor (not recorded which). It is not recorded whose cells these are; they may come from a transplant donor. The sample was blood, either unsorted or a sorted T cell fraction (not recorded which).

The CDR3 bases are TGCAGTGCTAGTAGGCGGGGGCTGCCCGATGAGCAGTTCTTC. Encoded protein: CSASRRGLPDEQFF. J is TRBJ2-1 and V is TRBV20-1, with D perhaps TRBD2 (7 bases). The CDR3 runs to 14 residues. The V end was cut by 3 bases, the J end by 8 bases, with 17 bases between. Germline lookup yields CDR1 DFQATT and CDR2 SNEGSKA (reference sequence).